One sample yielded the 16 T cell receptor beta chains listed below, sequenced in a study of blood T cell repertoires in COVID-19. TCRdb keeps only in-frame clones here, not all; method: immunoSEQ multiplex PCR. This sample has 60,000 to 75,000 clones, with 85% found just once. The sample comprised peripheral blood. Receptor source: a woman aged 80 or over with active or convalescent COVID-19.

The chain uses TRBV6-6 and TRBJ1-5; 7 bases map to TRBD1. Germline CDR1 reads MNHNY; CDR2 reads SVGAGI (reference sequence). The CDR3 is 17 amino acids. The ends lost 5 bases at V and 2 bases at J; junction bases unmatched: 12. The CDR3 DNA follows: TGTGCCAGCAGTCCTATATTTCAGGGGGGCGGCAATCAGCCCCAGCATTTT. This encodes CASSPIFQGGGNQPQHF.

The V and J genes are TRBV21-1 and TRBJ2-1; the DNA was not compared with TRBD1, the D call given in the table. TRBV21-1 is given as a pseudogene. CDR3 length equals 14 residues. The CDR3: CASSKARGINEQFF. The CDR3 region has the DNA TGTGCCAGCAGCAAAGCGAGGGGGATAAATGAGCAGTTCTTC.

The chain is built from TRBV7-9 and TRBJ1-2; a possible D gene is TRBD1 (5 bases). The ends were cut back, 0 bases at V and 8 bases at J, with 7 bases in the middle. The CDR3 runs 12 residues. Per the germline V gene, CDR1 is SEHNR and CDR2 is FQNEAQ (reference sequence). The CDR3 sequence: CASSLAREGYTF. DNA of the CDR3: TGTGCCAGCAGCTTAGCCAGGGAAGGCTACACCTTC.

The V gene is TRBV10-3, the J gene TRBJ1-6, with 8 bases aligning to TRBD1. CDR1 is ENHRY, CDR2 SYGVKD, per germline. With 0 bases clipped from V and 7 bases from J, the junction kept 8 bases outside the gene matches. The CDR3 length is 17 residues. DNA for the CDR3: TGTGCCATCAGTGAGTCGGTTGGGCAGGGGGCCAATTCACCCCTCCACTTT. Translation: CAISESVGQGANSPLHF.

This clone turned up a few times. The chain joins TRBV2 to TRBJ1-5, with a weak D call TRBD1 (6 bases). Germline-derived CDR1 and CDR2 are SNHLY and FYNNEI. This CDR3 contains 15 residues. The V end lost 7 bases, the J end lost 4 bases, and 17 bases lay between the germline ends. In DNA form, the CDR3 reads TGTGCCAGCAAAACAGGGCGCATTGGTAATCAGCCCCAGCATTTT. Its translation is CASKTGRIGNQPQHF.

This clone occurred a few times. The chain carries TRBV7-2 and TRBJ1-5, with a possible D match to TRBD1 (6 bases). V gave up 11 bases and J gave up 2 bases, with 28 bases separating them. This CDR3 contains 18 residues. Per the germline V gene, CDR1 is SGHTA and CDR2 is FQGNSA. CDR3 sequence: CACCSVAGGQGRNQPQHF. CDR3 DNA sequence: TGTGCCTGCTGCTCCGTGGCGGGGGGGCAGGGGCGCAATCAGCCCCAGCATTTT.

The chain couples TRBV5-4 to TRBJ1-1; 12 bases are a match to TRBD1. The trim removed 2 bases at V and 2 bases at J, leaving 4 bases unmatched. The CDR3 covers 16 residues. CDR1 is SGHNT, CDR2 YYREEE, per germline (reference sequence). This chain's CDR3 is CASSLGTGGVNTEAFF. The CDR3 DNA is TGTGCCAGCAGCTTAGGGACAGGGGGCGTAAACACTGAAGCTTTCTTT.

The V call is TRBV5-1, the J call TRBJ1-4; D is possibly TRBD1 (6 bases). Trimming removed 1 base from V and 8 bases from J, with 18 bases in between. Germline V CDR1 and CDR2: SGHRS, YFSETQ. This CDR3 contains 16 residues. In DNA, the CDR3 is TGCGCCAGCAGCTTGTCTTCAGGGGAAGCGGGAGAAAAACTGTTTTTT. It yields the protein CASSLSSGEAGEKLFF.

The chain uses TRBV10-3 and TRBJ2-1; 7 bases line up with TRBD1. CDR1 and CDR2 from the germline V gene are ENHRY and SYGVKD. The junction had 5 bases not matched to a gene; V was cut back by 6 bases and J by 6 bases. This CDR3 region has 13 residues. The CDR3 loop is CAISSQGFNEQFF. The DNA of the CDR3 is TGTGCCATCAGCTCACAGGGGTTCAATGAGCAGTTCTTC.

The V call is TRBV6-5, the J call TRBJ2-1, with 9 bases matching TRBD1. The V segment lost 8 bases and the J segment 8 bases; nucleotides outside the gene matches: 10. This CDR3 is built from 14 residues. The V gene's germline CDR1 is MNHEY and CDR2 SVGAGI. This CDR3 is CASGGLTGGDEQFF. The CDR3 region has the DNA TGTGCCAGCGGAGGACTAACAGGGGGCGATGAGCAGTTCTTC.

The rearrangement links TRBV7-8 to TRBJ2-3; 11 positions match TRBD2. Per the germline V gene, CDR1 is SGHVS and CDR2 is FQNEAQ. This CDR3 is 18 amino acids long. V gave up 1 base and J gave up 1 base; unmatched junction bases: 7. CDR3 nucleotides: TGTGCCAGCAGCTTAGTACTAGCGGGGGCCCTCGGCACAGATACGCAGTATTTT. Protein product: CASSLVLAGALGTDTQYF.

This chain links TRBV5-5 with TRBJ2-3; D perhaps matches TRBD2 (5 bases). Germline CDR1 is SGHKS and CDR2 is YYEKEE (reference sequence). The CDR3 runs to 15 residues. The V and J ends lost 5 bases and 6 bases respectively, with 19 bases between them. The CDR3 loop reads CASSLAGPLSDTQYF. CDR3 coding DNA: TGTGCCAGCAGTCTCGCGGGCCCCCTTTCCGATACGCAGTATTTT.

The gene calls are TRBV19 and TRBJ2-5; TRBD2 aligns across 7 bases. Germline-derived CDR1 and CDR2 are LNHDA and SQIVND (reference sequence). V shed 5 bases, J shed 4 bases, and the junction held 10 bases outside the gene matches. The CDR3 has 15 residues. This CDR3 reads CASSRWAGLSETQYF. The CDR3 DNA is TGTGCCAGTAGTCGATGGGCGGGACTATCAGAGACCCAGTACTTC.

This sequence joins TRBV27 and TRBJ1-5, with TRBD1 identical over 11 bases. J gave up 2 bases and V 6 bases, and 6 bases lay outside the gene matches. CDR1 MNHEY and CDR2 SMNVEV come from the germline V gene (reference sequence). This CDR3 has 16 amino acids. DNA of the CDR3: TGTGCCAGCAGAGGACAGGGGGCGGGAGGCAATCAGCCCCAGCATTTT. As protein: CASRGQGAGGNQPQHF.

The chain joins TRBV24-1 to TRBJ1-3; 7 bases agree with TRBD1. V lost 4 bases to trimming and J lost 0 bases; unmatched junction nucleotides: 8. This CDR3 is 17 amino acids long. In germline, CDR1 is KGHDR, CDR2 SFDVKD. The CDR3 here is CATSDPGGPHSGNTIYF. In DNA form, the CDR3 reads TGTGCCACCAGTGACCCAGGGGGACCCCACTCTGGAAACACCATATATTTT.

The chain is built from TRBV7-2 and TRBJ2-3, with 9 bases identical to TRBD2. CDR3 size: 15 residues. J lost 5 bases, V lost 2 bases, and 5 bases had no gene match. The germline CDR1 and CDR2 sequences are SGHTA and FQGNSA. The CDR3 loop reads CASSLSAGGQDTQYF. The DNA for the CDR3 is TGTGCCAGCAGCTTATCAGCGGGGGGCCAAGATACGCAGTATTTT.